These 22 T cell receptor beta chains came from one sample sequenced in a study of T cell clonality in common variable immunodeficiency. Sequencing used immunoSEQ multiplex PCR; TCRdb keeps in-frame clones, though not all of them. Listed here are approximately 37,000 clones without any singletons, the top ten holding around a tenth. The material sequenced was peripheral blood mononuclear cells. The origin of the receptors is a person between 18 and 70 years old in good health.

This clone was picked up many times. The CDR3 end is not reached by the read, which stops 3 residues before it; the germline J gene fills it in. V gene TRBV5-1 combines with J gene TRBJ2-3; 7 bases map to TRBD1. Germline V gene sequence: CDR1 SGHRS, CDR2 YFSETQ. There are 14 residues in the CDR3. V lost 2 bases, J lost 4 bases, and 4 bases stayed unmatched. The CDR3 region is CASSFTGAADTQYF. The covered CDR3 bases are TGCGCCAGCAGCTTTACAGGGGCCGCAGATACG.

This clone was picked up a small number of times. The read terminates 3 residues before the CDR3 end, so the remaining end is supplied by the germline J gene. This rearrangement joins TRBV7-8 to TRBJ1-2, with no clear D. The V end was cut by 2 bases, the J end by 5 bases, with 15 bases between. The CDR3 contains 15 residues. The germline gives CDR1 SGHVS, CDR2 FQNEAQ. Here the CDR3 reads CASSLSLFGNYGYTF. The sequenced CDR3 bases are TGTGCCAGCAGCTTATCTCTCTTCGGTAATTATGGC.

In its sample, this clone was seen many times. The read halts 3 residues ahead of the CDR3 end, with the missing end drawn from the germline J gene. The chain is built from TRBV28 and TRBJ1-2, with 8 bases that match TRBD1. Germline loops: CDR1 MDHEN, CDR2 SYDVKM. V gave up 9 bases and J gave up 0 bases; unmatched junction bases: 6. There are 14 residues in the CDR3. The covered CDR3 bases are TGTGCCAGTCGGACAGGGAGCCCTAACTATGGC. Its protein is CASRTGSPNYG. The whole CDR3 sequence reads CASRTGSPNYGYTF.

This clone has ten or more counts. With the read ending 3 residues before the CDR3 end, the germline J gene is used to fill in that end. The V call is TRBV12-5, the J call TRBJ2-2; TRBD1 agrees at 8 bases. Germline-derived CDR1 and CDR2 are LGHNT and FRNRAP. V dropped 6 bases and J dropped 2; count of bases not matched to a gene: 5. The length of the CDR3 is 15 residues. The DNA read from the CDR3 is TGTGCTAGTGGCCCGGACAGGGCAAACACCGGGGAG. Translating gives CASGPDRANTGE. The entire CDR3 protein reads CASGPDRANTGELFF.

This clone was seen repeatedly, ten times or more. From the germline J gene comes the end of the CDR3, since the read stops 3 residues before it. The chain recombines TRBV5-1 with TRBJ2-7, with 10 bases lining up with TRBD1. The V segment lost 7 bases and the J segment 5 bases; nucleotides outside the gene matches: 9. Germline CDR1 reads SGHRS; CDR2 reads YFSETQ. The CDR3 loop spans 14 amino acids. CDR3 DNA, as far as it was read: TGCGCCAGCCAGATTGGGACAGGGGTCGACGAG. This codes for CASQIGTGVDE. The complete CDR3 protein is CASQIGTGVDEQYF.

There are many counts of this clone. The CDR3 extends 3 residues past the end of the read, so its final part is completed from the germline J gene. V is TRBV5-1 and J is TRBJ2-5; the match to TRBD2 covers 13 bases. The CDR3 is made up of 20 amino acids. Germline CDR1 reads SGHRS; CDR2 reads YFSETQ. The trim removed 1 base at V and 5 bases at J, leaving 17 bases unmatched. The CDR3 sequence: CASSLYRGQLAGGEGETQYF. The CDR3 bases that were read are TGCGCCAGCAGCTTGTACCGAGGCCAACTAGCGGGAGGGGAGGGGGAGACC.

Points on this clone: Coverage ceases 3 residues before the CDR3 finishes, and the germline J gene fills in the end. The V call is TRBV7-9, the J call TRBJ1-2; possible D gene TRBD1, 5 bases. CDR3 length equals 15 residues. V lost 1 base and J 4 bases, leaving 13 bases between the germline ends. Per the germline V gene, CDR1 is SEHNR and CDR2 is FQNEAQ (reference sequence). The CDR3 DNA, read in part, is TGTGCCAGCAGCTTAGGAGGCGGACACCTCTATGGC. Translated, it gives CASSLGGGHLYG. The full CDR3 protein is CASSLGGGHLYGYTF.

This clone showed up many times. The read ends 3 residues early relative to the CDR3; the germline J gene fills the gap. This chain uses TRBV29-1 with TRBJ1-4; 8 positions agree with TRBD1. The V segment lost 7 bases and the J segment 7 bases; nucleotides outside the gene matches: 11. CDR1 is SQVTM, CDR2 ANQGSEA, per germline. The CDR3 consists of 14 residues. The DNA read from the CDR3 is TGCAGCGCCTTACCACAGGGGGGATTTGAAAAA. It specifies CSALPQGGFEK. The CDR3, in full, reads CSALPQGGFEKLFF.

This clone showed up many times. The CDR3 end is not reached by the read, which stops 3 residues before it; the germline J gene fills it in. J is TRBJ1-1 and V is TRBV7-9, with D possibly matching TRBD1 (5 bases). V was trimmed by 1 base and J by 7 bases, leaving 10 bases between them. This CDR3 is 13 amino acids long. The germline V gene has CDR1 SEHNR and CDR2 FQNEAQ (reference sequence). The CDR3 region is CASSLELGGEAFF. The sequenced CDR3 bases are TGTGCCAGCAGCTTAGAGCTGGGGGGTGAA.

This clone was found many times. The sequenced CDR3 bases are TGTGCCAGTAGTATGTCATCCGGGACAGGAGTTTACGAG. It yields the protein CASSMSSGTGVYE. The whole CDR3 protein is CASSMSSGTGVYEQYF. This chain uses TRBV19 with TRBJ2-7; 8 nucleotides match TRBD1. The read terminates 3 residues ahead of where the CDR3 ends, so the germline J gene completes it. CDR3 length: 16 amino acids. The germline CDR1 and CDR2 sequences are LNHDA and SQIVND (reference sequence). V shed 3 bases and J 4 bases; nucleotides not matched to a gene: 11.

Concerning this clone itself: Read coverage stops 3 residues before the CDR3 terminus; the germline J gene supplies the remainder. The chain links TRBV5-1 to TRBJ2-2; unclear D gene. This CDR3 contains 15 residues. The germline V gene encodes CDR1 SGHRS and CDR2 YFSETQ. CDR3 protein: CASSLAEVNNSPLFF. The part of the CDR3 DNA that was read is TGCGCCAGCAGCTTGGCAGAAGTCAATAATTCACCG.

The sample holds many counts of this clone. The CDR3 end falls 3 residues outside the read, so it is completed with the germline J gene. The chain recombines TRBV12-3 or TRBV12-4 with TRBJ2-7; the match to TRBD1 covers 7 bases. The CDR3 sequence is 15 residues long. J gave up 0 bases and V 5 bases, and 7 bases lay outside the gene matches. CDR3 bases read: TGTGCCAGCAGTCTAGGGGACAGATACTCCTACGAG. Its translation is CASSLGDRYSYE. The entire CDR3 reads CASSLGDRYSYEQYF.

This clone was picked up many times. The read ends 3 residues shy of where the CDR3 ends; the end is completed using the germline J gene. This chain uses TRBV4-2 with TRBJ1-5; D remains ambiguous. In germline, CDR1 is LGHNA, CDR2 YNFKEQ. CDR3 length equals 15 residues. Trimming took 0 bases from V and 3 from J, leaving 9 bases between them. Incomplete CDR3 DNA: TGTGCCAGCAGCCAAGAGATGTCAGTCAATCAGCCC. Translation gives CASSQEMSVNQP. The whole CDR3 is CASSQEMSVNQPQHF.

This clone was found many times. CDR3 DNA, as far as it was read: TGCAGCGTTGTTCCAGGTCCCTACGAG. Protein sequence: CSVVPGPYE. The full-length CDR3 reads as CSVVPGPYEQYF. The rearrangement uses TRBV29-1 and TRBJ2-7; the D is unclear. The sequenced fragment ends 3 residues before the CDR3 boundary, so the rest is inferred from the germline J gene. Germline CDR1 reads SQVTM; CDR2 reads ANQGSEA. V was trimmed by 4 bases and J by 2 bases, leaving 9 bases between them. This CDR3 has 12 residues.

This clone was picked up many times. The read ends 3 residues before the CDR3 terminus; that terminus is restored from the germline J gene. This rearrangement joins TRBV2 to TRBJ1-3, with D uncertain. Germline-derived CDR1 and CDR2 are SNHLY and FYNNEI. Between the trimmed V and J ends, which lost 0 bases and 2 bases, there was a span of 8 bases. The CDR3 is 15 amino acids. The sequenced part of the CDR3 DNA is TGTGCCAGCAGTGAAGCGCCCGGGGCTGGAAACACC. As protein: CASSEAPGAGNT. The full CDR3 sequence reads CASSEAPGAGNTIYF. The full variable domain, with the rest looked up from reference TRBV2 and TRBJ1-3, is EPEVTQTPSHQVTQMGQEVILRCVPISNHLYFYWYRQILGQKVEFLVSFYNNEISEKSEIFDDQFSVERPDGSNFTLKIRSTKLEDSAMYFCASSEAPGAGNTIYFGEGSWLTVV.

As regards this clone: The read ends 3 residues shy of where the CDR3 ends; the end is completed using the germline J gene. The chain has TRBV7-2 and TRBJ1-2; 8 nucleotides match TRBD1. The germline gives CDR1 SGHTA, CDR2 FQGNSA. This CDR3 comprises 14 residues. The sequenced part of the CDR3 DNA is TGTGCCAGCAGCTTCGGACAGGGCACCTACGAC. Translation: CASSFGQGTYD. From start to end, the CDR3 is CASSFGQGTYDYTF.

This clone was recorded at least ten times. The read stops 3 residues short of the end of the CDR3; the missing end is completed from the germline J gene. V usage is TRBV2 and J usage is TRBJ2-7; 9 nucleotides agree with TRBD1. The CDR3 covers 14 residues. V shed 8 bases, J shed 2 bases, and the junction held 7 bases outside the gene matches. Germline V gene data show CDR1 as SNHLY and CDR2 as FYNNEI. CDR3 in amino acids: CASLGQGGPYEQYF. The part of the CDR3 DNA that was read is TGTGCCAGCTTGGGACAGGGAGGTCCCTACGAG.

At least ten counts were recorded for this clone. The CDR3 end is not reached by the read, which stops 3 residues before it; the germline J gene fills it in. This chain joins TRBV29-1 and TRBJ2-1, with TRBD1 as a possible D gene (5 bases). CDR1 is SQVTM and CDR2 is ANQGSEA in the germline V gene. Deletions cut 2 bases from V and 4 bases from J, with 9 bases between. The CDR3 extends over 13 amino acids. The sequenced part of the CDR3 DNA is TGCAGCGTTGAAATAGGGGTTTACAATGAG. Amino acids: CSVEIGVYNE. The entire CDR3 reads CSVEIGVYNEQFF.

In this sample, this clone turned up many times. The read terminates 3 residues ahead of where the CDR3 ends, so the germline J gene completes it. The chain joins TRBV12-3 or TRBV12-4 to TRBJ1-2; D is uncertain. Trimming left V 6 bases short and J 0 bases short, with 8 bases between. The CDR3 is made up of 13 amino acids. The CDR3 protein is CASRATANYGYTF. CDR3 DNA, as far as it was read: TGTGCCAGCAGAGCCACAGCTAACTATGGC.

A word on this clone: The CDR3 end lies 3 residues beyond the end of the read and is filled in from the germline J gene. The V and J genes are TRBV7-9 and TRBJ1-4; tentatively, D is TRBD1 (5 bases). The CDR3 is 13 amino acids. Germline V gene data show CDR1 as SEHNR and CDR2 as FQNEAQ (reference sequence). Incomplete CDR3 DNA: TGTGCCAGCAGCTTGTCTGGGGCCAACGTA. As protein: CASSLSGANV. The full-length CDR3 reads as CASSLSGANVLFF.

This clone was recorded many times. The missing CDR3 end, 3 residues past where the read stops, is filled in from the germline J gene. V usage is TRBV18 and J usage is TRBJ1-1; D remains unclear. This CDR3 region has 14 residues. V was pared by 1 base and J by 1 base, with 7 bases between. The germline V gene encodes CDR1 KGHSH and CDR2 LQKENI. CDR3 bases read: TGTGCCAGCTCACCACAGGGCACGAACACTGAA. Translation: CASSPQGTNTE. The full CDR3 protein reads CASSPQGTNTEAFF.

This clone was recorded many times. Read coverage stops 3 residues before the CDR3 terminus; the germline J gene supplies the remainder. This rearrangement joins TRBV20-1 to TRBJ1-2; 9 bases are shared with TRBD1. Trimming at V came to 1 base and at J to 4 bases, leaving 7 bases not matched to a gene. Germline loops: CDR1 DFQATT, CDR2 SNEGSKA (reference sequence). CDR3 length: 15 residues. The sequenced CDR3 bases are TGCAGTGCTAGAGGGACAGGGGTAGGAAGCTATGGC. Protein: CSARGTGVGSYG. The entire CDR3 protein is CSARGTGVGSYGYTF.